The source of this T cell receptor beta chain is a study of cytomegalovirus exposure and HLA in healthy donors. Overall study findings and caveats: Within a later analysis, the majority of CMV-associated TCR beta chains appeared HLA-restricted.

The sample holds one count of this clone. What it binds is not known. Per the germline V gene, CDR1 is SGHDN and CDR2 is FVKESK. CDR3 length: 16 amino acids. Trimming pared 4 bases from V and 4 bases from J, leaving 18 bases between. This PCR relied on a set of 60 Vbeta primers and 13 Jbeta primers. Sequenced by immunoSEQ multiplex PCR; TCRdb stores in-frame clones only, minus some. The sample contains fewer than 90,000 clones, about 77% of which appear only once. This TCR came from a male donor in good health and CMV-seropositive. The rearrangement uses TRBV14 and TRBJ2-3; a possible D gene is TRBD2 (6 bases). What was sequenced was PBMCs. The CDR3 DNA is TGTGCCAGCAGCCCCCCGGGATTACTAGCCGCAGATACGCAGTATTTT. This sequence encodes CASSPPGLLAADTQYF.